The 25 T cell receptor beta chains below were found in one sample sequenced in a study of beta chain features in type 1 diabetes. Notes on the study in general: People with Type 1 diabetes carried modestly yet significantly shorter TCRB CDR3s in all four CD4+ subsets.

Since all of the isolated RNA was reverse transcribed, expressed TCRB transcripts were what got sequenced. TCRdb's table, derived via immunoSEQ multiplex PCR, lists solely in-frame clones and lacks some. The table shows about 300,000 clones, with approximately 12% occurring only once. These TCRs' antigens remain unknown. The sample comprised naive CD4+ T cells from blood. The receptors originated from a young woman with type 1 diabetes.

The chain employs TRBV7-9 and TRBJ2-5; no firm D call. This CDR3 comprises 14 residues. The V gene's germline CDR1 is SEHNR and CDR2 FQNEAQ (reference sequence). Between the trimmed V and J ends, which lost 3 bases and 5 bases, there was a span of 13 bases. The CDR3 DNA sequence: TGTGCCAGCAGCTTCTCAGCCTTGGGCGAGACCCAGTACTTC. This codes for CASSFSALGETQYF.

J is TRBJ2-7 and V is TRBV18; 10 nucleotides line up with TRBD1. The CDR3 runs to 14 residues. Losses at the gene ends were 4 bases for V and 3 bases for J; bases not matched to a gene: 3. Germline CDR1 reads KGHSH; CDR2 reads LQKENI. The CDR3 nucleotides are TGTGCCAGCTCACGCGGGACAGGGGTCTACGAGCAGTACTTC. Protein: CASSRGTGVYEQYF.

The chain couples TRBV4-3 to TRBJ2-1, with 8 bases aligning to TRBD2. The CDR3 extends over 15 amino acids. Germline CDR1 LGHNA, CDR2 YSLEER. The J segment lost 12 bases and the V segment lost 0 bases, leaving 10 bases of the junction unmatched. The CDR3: CASSQDVADGRGQFF. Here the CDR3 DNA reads TGCGCCAGCAGCCAAGACGTTGCTGACGGGAGGGGGCAGTTCTTC.

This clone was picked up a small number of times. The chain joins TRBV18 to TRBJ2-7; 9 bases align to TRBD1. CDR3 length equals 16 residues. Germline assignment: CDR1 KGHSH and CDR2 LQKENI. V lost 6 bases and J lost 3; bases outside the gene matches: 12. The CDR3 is CASSQNRDRVIYEQYF. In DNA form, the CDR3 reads TGTGCCAGCTCCCAAAACCGGGACAGGGTTATCTACGAGCAGTACTTC. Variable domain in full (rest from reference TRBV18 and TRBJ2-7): NAGVMQNPRHLVRRRGQEARLRCSPMKGHSHVYWYRQLPEEGLKFMVYLQKENIIDESGMPKERFSAEFPKEGPSILRIQQVVRGDSAAYFCASSQNRDRVIYEQYFGPGTRLTVT.

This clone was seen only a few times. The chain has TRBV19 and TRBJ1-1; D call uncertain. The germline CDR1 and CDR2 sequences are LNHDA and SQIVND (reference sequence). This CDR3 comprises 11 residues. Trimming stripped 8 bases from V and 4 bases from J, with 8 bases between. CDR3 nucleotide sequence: TGTGCCAGTTCTTCTATCACTGAAGCTTTCTTT. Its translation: CASSSITEAFF. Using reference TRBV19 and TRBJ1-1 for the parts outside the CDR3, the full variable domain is DGGITQSPKYLFRKEGQNVTLSCEQNLNHDAMYWYRQDPGQGLRLIYYSQIVNDFQKGDIAEGYSVSREKKESFPLTVTSAQKNPTAFYLCASSSITEAFFGQGTRLTVV.

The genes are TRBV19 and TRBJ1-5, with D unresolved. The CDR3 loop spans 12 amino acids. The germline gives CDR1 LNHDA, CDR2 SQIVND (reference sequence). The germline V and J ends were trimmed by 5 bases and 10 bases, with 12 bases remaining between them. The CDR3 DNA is TGTGCCAGTAGTGCAACGGTGAGCCCCCAGCATTTT. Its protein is CASSATVSPQHF.

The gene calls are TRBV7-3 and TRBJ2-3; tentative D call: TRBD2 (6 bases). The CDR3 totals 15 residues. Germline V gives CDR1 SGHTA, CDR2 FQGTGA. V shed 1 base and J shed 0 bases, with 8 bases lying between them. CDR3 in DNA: TGTGCCAGCAGCTTAATCGGGGGAAGCACAGATACGCAGTATTTT. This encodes CASSLIGGSTDTQYF.

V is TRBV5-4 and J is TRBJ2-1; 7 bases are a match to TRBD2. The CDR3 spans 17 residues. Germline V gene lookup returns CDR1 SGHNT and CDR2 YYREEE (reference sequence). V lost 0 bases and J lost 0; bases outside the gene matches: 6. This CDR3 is CASSLGLADLSYNEQFF. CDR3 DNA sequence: TGTGCCAGCAGCTTGGGGCTAGCGGATCTCTCCTACAATGAGCAGTTCTTC.

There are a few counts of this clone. The CDR3 protein is CASSSYQNPGTSTDTQYF. The DNA of the CDR3 is TGTGCCAGCAGTTCCTACCAGAACCCCGGGACTAGCACAGATACGCAGTATTTT. The rearrangement joins TRBV28 to TRBJ2-3; D possibly corresponds to TRBD2 (6 bases). V was pared by 4 bases and J by 0 bases, with 20 bases between. CDR3 length equals 18 residues. Germline loops: CDR1 MDHEN, CDR2 SYDVKM.

The DNA of the CDR3 is TGTGCCAGCAGCTTTTCTTCCATGGGCTACGAGCAGTACGTC. Its translation is CASSFSSMGYEQYV. The chain carries TRBV7-2 and TRBJ2-7; D is unclear. The ends were cut back, 3 bases at V and 3 bases at J, with 12 bases in the middle. The CDR3 spans 14 residues. CDR1 is SGHTA, CDR2 FQGNSA, per germline.

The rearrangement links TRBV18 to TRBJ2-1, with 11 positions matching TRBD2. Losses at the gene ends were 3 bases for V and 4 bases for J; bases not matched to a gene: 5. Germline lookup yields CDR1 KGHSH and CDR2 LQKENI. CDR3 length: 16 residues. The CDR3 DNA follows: TGTGCCAGCTCACCCCGGGGGACTAGCGGATACAATGAGCAGTTCTTC. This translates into CASSPRGTSGYNEQFF.

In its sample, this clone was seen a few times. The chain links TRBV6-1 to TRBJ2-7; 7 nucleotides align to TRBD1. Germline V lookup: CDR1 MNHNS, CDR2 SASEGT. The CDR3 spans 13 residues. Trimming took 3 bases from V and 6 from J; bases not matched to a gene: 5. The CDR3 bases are TGTGCCAGCAGTGATGCAGGGGGTCGCGAGCAGTACGTC. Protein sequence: CASSDAGGREQYV.

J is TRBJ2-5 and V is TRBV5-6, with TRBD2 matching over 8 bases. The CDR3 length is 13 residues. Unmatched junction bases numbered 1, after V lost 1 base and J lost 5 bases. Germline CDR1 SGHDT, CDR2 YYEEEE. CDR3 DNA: TGTGCCAGCAGCTTGCCGGGGGGGGAGACCCAGTACTTC. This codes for CASSLPGGETQYF.

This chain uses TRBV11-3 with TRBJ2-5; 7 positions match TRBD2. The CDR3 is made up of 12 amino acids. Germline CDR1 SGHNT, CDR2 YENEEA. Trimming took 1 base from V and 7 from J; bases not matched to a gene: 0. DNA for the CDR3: TGTGCCAGCAGCTTAGGGGGGGGGACCCAGTACTTC. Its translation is CASSLGGGTQYF. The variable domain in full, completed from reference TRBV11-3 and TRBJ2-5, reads EAGVVQSPRYKIIEKKQPVAFWCNPISGHNTLYWYLQNLGQGPELLIRYENEEAVDDSQLPKDRFSAERLKGVDSTLKIQPAELGDSAVYLCASSLGGGTQYFGPGTRLLVL.

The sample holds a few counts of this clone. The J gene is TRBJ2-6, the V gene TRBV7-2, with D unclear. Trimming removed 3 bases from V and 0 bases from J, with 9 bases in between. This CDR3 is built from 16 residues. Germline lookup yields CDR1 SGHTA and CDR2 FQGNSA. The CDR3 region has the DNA TGTGCCAGCAGCTTTTCGAGCTCCTCTGGGGCCAACGTCCTGACTTTC. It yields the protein CASSFSSSSGANVLTF. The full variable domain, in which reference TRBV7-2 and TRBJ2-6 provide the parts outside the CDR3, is GAGVSQSPSNKVTEKGKDVELRCDPISGHTALYWYRQSLGQGLEFLIYFQGNSAPDKSGLPSDRFSAERTGGSVSTLTIQRTQQEDSAVYLCASSFSSSSGANVLTFGAGSRLTVL.

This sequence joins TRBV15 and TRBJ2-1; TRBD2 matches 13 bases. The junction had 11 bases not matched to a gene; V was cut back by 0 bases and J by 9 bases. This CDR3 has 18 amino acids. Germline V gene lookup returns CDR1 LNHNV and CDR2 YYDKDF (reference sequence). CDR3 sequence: CATSRDQMGTSGILEQFF. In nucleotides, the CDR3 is TGTGCCACCAGCAGAGATCAAATGGGGACTAGCGGGATTCTTGAGCAGTTCTTC.

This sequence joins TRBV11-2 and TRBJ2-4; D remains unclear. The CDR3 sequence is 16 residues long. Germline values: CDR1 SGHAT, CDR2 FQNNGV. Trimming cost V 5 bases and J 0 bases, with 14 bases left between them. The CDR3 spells CASSTDPILAKNIQYF. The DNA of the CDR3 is TGTGCCAGCAGCACCGATCCAATACTAGCCAAAAACATTCAGTACTTC.

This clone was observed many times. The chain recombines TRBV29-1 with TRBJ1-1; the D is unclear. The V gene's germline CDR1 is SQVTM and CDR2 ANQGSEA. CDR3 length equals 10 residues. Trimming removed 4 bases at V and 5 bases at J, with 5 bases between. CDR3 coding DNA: TGCAGCGTTGCCGTAACTGAAGCTTTCTTT. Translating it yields CSVAVTEAFF.

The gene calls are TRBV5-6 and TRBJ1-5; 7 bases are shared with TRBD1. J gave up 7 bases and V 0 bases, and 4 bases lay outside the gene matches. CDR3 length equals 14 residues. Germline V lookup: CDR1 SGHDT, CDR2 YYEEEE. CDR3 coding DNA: TGTGCCAGCAGCTTGGGGACAGGCGGGCAGCCCCAGCATTTT. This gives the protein CASSLGTGGQPQHF.

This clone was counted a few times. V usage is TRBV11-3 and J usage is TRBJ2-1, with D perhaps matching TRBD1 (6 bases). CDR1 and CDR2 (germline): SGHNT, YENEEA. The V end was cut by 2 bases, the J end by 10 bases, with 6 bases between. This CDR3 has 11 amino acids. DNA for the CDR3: TGTGCCAGCAGCTTACAGGGGGAGCAGTTCTTC. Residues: CASSLQGEQFF.

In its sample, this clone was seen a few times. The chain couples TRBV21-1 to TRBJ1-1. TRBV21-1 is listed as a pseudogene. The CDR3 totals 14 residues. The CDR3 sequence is CASSNGETNTEAFF. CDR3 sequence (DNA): TGTGCCAGCAGCAACGGGGAAACAAACACTGAAGCTTTCTTT.

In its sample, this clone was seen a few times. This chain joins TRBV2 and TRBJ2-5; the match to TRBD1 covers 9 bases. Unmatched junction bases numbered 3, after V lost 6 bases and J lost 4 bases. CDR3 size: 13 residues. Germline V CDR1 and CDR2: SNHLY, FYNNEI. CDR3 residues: CASRNRGPETQYF. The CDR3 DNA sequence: TGTGCCAGCAGGAACAGGGGGCCAGAGACCCAGTACTTC.

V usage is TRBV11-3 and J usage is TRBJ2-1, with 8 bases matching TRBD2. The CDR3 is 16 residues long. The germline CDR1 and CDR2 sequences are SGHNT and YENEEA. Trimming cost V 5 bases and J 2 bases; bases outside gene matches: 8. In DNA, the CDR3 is TGTGCCAGCAGCCTCTCCGGGACTAGACCCTACAATGAGCAGTTCTTC. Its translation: CASSLSGTRPYNEQFF.

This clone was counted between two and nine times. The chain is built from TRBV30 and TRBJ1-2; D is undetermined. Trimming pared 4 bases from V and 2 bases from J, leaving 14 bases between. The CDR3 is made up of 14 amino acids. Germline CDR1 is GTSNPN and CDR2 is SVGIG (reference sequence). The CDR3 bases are TGTGCCTGGACTAGGGCGTGGGAGAACTATGGCTACACCTTC. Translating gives CAWTRAWENYGYTF.

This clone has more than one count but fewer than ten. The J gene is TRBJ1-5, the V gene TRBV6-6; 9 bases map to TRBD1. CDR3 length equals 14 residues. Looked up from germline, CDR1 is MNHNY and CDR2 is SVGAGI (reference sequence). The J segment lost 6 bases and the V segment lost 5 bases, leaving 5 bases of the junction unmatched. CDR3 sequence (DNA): TGTGCCAGCAGTGACGGGACAGGGAGTCAGCCCCAGCATTTT. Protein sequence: CASSDGTGSQPQHF.